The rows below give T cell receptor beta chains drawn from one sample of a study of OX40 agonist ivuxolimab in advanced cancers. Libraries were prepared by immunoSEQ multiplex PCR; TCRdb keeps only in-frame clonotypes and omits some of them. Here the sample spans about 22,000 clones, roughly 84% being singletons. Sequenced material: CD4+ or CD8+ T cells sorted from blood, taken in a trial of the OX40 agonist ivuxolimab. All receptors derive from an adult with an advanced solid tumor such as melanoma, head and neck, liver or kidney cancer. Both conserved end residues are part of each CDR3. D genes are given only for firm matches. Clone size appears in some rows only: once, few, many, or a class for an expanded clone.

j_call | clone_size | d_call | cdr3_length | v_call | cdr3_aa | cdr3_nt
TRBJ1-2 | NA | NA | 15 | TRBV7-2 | CASSPVGGQSYGYTF | TGTGCCAGCAGCCCTGTGGGGGGGCAGAGCTATGGCTACACCTTC
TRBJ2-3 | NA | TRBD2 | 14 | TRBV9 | CASSPGVAGDTQYF | TGTGCCAGCAGCCCCGGGGTAGCGGGAGATACGCAGTATTTT
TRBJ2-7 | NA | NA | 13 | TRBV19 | CASSIVGGYEQYF | TGTGCCAGTAGTATAGTTGGGGGTTACGAGCAGTACTTC
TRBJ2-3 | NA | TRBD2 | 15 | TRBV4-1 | CASSPTSVSGDTQYF | TGCGCCAGCAGCCCGACTAGCGTTTCTGGAGATACGCAGTATTTT
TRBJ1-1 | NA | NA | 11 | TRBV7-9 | CASSSATEAFF | TGTGCCAGCAGCTCTGCAACTGAAGCTTTCTTT
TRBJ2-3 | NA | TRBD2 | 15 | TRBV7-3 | CASSFSGGAIDTQYF | TGTGCCAGCAGCTTTAGCGGGGGGGCAATAGATACGCAGTATTTT
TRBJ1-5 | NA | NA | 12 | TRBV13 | CASSLGNQPQHF | TGTGCCAGCAGCCTGGGCAATCAGCCCCAGCATTTT
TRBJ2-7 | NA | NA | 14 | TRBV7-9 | CASSLKGSAYEQYF | TGTGCCAGCAGCTTAAAAGGCTCAGCCTACGAGCAGTACTTC
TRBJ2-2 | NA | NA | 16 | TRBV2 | CASSEAGRQNTGELFF | TGTGCCAGCAGTGAAGCGGGGCGACAAAACACCGGGGAGCTGTTTTTT
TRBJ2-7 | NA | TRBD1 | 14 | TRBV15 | CATSMTGYSYEQYF | TGTGCCACCAGCATGACAGGGTACTCCTACGAGCAGTACTTC
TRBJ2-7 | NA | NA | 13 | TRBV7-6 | CASSSAVSYEQYF | TGTGCCAGCAGCTCGGCAGTCTCCTACGAGCAGTACTTC
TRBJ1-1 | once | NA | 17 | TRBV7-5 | CARSRRKGARMNTEAFF | TGTGCCAGAAGCCGCCGGAAGGGGGCCCGAATGAACACTGAAGCTTTCTTT
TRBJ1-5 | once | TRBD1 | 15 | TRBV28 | CASSGDRESNQPQHF | TGTGCCAGCAGTGGGGACAGGGAGAGCAATCAGCCCCAGCATTTT
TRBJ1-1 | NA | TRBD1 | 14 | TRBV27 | CASNTGGAYTEAFF | TGTGCCAGCAATACAGGGGGCGCTTACACTGAAGCTTTCTTT
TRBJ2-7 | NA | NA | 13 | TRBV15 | CATSSAIYYEQYF | TGTGCCACCAGCAGCGCAATTTACTACGAGCAGTACTTC
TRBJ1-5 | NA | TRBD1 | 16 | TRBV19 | CASSLTGTGGRQPQHF | TGTGCCAGTAGTCTAACCGGGACAGGGGGTAGGCAGCCCCAGCATTTT
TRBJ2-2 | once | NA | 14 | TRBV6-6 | CATERDSYTGELFF | TGTGCCACCGAACGGGACTCTTACACCGGGGAGCTGTTTTTT
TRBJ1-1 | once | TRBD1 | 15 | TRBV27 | CASSSRDRGNTEAFF | TGTGCCAGCAGTTCCCGGGACAGGGGGAACACTGAAGCTTTCTTT
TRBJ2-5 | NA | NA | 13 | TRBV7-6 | CASSLGGPETQYF | TGTGCCAGCAGCTTAGGGGGACCCGAGACCCAGTACTTC
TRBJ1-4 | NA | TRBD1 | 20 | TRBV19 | CASSTLRLGQGRILREKLFF | TGTGCCAGTAGTACACTTCGCCTCGGACAGGGCCGAATCCTCCGTGAAAAACTGTTTTTT
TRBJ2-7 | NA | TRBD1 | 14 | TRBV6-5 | CASSMGQGTYEQYF | TGTGCCAGCAGTATGGGACAGGGGACCTACGAGCAGTACTTC
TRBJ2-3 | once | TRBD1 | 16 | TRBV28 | CASSLGTGGIRDTQYF | TGTGCCAGCAGTTTAGGGACAGGGGGAATAAGAGATACGCAGTATTTT
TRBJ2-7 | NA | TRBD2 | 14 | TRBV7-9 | CASSFGGAPGEQYF | TGTGCCAGCAGCTTCGGGGGGGCGCCAGGGGAGCAGTACTTC
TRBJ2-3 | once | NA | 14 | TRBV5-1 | CASSFHGATDTQYF | TGCGCCAGCAGCTTCCACGGGGCCACAGATACGCAGTATTTT
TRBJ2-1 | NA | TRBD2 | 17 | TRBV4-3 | CASSQGLVLAGGNEQFF | TGCGCCAGCAGCCAAGGGCTCGTTCTAGCGGGAGGGAATGAGCAGTTCTTC
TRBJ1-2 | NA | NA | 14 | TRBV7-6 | CASSQAAGNYGYTF | TGTGCCAGCAGCCAAGCGGCCGGGAACTATGGCTACACCTTC
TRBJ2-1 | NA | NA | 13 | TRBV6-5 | CASSYAPSEEQFF | TGTGCCAGCAGTTACGCCCCTAGCGAAGAGCAGTTCTTC
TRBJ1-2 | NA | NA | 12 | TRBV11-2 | CASSLGAESYTF | TGTGCCAGCAGCCTAGGGGCCGAGAGCTACACCTTC
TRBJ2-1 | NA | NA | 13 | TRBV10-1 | CASSEGGLKGQFF | TGCGCCAGCAGTGAGGGGGGCTTAAAAGGGCAGTTCTTC
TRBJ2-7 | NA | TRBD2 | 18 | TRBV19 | CASSPPRAGGPGNYEQYF | TGTGCCAGTAGTCCCCCTCGAGCGGGAGGACCGGGTAACTACGAGCAGTACTTC
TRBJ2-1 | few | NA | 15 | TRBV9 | CASSGNSDPDNEQFF | TGTGCCAGCAGCGGGAATAGCGATCCCGACAATGAGCAGTTCTTC
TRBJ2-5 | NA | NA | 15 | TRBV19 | CASSILGGAWETQYF | TGTGCCAGTAGTATCCTCGGAGGGGCGTGGGAGACCCAGTACTTC
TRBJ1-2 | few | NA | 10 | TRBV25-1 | CATKSAGYTF | TGTGCCACCAAGAGTGCCGGCTACACCTTC
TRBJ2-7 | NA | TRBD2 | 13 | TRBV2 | CATETSGSYEQYF | TGTGCCACCGAGACTAGCGGCTCCTACGAGCAGTACTTC
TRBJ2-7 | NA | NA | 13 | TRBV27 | CASSLSGGREQYF | TGTGCCAGCAGTTTATCCGGGGGGCGGGAGCAGTACTTC
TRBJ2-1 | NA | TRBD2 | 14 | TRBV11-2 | CASSLGGLAVEQFF | TGTGCCAGCAGCTTAGGGGGACTAGCGGTTGAGCAGTTCTTC
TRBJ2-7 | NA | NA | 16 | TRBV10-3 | CAISDPTGRLSYEQYF | TGTGCCATCAGTGATCCTACGGGACGGCTCTCCTACGAGCAGTACTTC
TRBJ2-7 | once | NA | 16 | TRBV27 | CASTPFPGHSLYEQYF | TGTGCCAGCACCCCATTCCCGGGACATTCCCTCTACGAGCAGTACTTC
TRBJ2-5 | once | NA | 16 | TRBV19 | CASSLDWEGAQETQYF | TGTGCCAGTAGTCTGGATTGGGAGGGGGCCCAAGAGACCCAGTACTTC
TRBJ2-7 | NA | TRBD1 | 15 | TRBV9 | CASSVEDRGTYEQYF | TGTGCCAGCAGCGTTGAGGACAGGGGGACCTACGAGCAGTACTTC
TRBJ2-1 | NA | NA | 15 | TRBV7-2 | CASSDGRGSYNEQFF | TGTGCCAGCAGCGACGGGAGAGGGTCCTACAATGAGCAGTTCTTC